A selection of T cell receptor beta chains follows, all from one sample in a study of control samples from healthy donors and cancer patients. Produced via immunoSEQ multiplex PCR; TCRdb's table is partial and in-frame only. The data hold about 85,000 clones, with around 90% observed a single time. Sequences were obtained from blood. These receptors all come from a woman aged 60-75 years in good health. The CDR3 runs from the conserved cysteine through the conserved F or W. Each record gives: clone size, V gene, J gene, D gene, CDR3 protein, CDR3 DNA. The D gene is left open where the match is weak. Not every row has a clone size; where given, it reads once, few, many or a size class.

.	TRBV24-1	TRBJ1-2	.	CATSGDYGYTF	TGTGCCACCAGTGGCGACTATGGCTACACCTTC
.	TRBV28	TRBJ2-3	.	CASSFGQGKGTDTQYF	TGTGCCAGCAGTTTCGGACAAGGCAAGGGCACAGATACGCAGTATTTT
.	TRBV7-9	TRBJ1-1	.	CASSPNSRLNTEAFF	TGTGCCAGCAGCCCTAATTCTCGCTTGAACACTGAAGCTTTCTTT
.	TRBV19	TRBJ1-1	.	CASRGTVLGSVF	TGTGCCAGTAGAGGGACCGTCCTTGGATCGGTCTTT
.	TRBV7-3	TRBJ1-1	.	CASSLTGGTEAFF	TGTGCCAGCAGCTTAACGGGTGGGACTGAAGCTTTCTTT
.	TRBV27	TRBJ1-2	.	CASSLGPGWLGYTF	TGTGCCAGCAGTTTAGGGCCGGGTTGGCTTGGCTACACCTTC
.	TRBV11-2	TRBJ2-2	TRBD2	CASSFPPSGRNTGELFF	TGTGCCAGCAGCTTTCCTCCTAGCGGGAGAAACACCGGGGAGCTGTTTTTT
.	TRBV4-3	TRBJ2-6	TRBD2	CASSQEQVRGGGGANVLTF	TGCGCCAGCAGCCAAGAACAGGTGCGGGGGGGCGGTGGGGCCAACGTCCTGACTTTC
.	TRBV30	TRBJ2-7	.	CAWRDPRTYSYEQYF	TGTGCCTGGAGGGACCCTCGGACATATTCCTACGAGCAGTACTTC
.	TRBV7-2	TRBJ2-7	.	CASSLSAGSFGQYF	TGTGCCAGCAGCTTATCCGCAGGTAGTTTTGGGCAGTACTTC
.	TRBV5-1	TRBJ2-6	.	CASSLGEVGRTTSGANVLTF	TGCGCCAGCAGCTTGGGGGAGGTTGGGCGGACGACCTCTGGGGCCAACGTCCTGACTTTC
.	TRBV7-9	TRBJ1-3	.	CASSSTGNTIYF	TGTGCCAGCAGTTCTACGGGGAACACCATATATTTT
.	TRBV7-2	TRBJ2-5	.	CASSLGGPQETQYF	TGTGCCAGCAGCTTAGGAGGCCCTCAAGAGACCCAGTACTTC
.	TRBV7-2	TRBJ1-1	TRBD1	CASTHDPGQGITFF	TGTGCCAGCACCCATGACCCAGGACAGGGAATAACTTTCTTT
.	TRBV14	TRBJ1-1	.	CASSQALNTEAFF	TGTGCCAGCAGCCAGGCGTTGAACACTGAAGCTTTCTTT
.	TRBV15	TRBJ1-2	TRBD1	CATSRVGRGQGKDYGYTF	TGTGCCACCAGCAGAGTTGGAAGGGGACAGGGGAAAGACTATGGCTACACCTTC
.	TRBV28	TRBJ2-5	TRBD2	CASNLGLAGTQYF	TGTGCCAGCAACCTGGGACTAGCGGGGACCCAGTACTTC
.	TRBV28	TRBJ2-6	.	CASSSGSSGANVLTF	TGTGCCAGCAGTTCCGGATCCTCTGGGGCCAACGTCCTGACTTTC
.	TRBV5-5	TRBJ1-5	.	CASRQTDGNNQPQHF	TGTGCCAGCAGGCAAACGGACGGAAACAATCAGCCCCAGCATTTT
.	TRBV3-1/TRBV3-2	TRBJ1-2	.	CASSRQGLYGYTF	TGTGCCAGCAGCCGCCAGGGTCTCTATGGCTACACCTTC
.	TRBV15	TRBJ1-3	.	CATSREVATAGGNTIYF	TGTGCCACCAGCAGAGAGGTGGCGACAGCGGGAGGAAACACCATATATTTT
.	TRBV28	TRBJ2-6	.	CASRDSQGTNVLTF	TGTGCCAGCAGGGACAGCCAAGGTACCAACGTCCTGACTTTC
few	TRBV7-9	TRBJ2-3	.	CASSLGGLGAVRSIF	.
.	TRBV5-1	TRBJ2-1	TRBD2	CASSLDTSGRINEQFF	TGCGCCAGCAGCTTGGACACTAGCGGGAGGATCAATGAGCAGTTCTTC
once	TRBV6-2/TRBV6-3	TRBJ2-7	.	CASSYGGLYEQYF	TGTGCCAGCAGTTACGGGGGCCTTTACGAGCAGTACTTC
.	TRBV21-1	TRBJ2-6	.	CASNIPGQPSGANVLTF	TGTGCCAGCAACATACCGGGACAGCCTTCTGGGGCCAACGTCCTGACTTTC
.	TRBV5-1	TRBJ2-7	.	CASSFQTRSEQYF	TGCGCCAGCAGCTTCCAGACTAGAAGCGAGCAGTACTTC
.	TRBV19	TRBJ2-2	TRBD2	CASSMVSGGPNTGELFF	TGTGCCAGTAGTATGGTGTCGGGGGGGCCGAACACCGGGGAGCTGTTTTTT
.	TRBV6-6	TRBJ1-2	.	CASFQGNYGYTF	TGTGCCAGCTTTCAAGGGAACTATGGCTACACCTTC
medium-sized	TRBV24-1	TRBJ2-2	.	CATSSQKVGELFF	TGTGCCACCTCATCACAGAAGGTCGGGGAGCTGTTTTTT
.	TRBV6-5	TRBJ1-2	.	CASSPSTARTKGYTF	TGTGCCAGCAGCCCGAGCACAGCGAGGACCAAGGGCTACACCTTC
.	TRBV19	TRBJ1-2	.	CASSIPARANYGYTF	TGTGCCAGTAGTATCCCAGCCAGAGCTAACTATGGCTACACCTTC
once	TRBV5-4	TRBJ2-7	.	CASTLNSGGLEQYF	TGTGCCAGCACCCTAAACTCCGGGGGCCTCGAGCAGTACTTC
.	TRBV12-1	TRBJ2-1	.	CASSFASPGQGAKWRGFPQYEQFF	TGTGCCAGCAGCTTTGCGAGCCCGGGACAGGGGGCGAAGTGGAGAGGTTTCCCTCAATATGAGCAGTTCTTC
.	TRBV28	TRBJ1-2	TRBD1	CATDRGRGYGYTF	TGTGCCACCGACAGGGGGCGTGGCTATGGCTACACCTTC
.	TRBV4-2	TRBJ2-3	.	CASRGPSGSTDTQYF	TGTGCCAGCAGGGGCCCCTCGGGGTCCACAGATACGCAGTATTTT
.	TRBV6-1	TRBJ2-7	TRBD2	CASSEDGLAGVYEQYF	TGTGCCAGCAGTGAAGACGGACTAGCGGGAGTATACGAGCAGTACTTC
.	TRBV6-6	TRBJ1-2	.	CASSQKGGVLYGYTF	TGTGCCAGCAGCCAAAAAGGGGGGGTGTTATATGGCTACACCTTC
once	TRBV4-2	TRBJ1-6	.	CASSQDRAVAYNSPLHF	TGTGCCAGCAGCCAAGACCGCGCTGTAGCCTATAATTCACCCCTCCACTTT
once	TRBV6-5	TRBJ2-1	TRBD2	CASSFGGGLSYNEQFF	TGTGCCAGCAGTTTTGGCGGGGGGCTCTCCTACAATGAGCAGTTCTTC
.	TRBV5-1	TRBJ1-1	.	CASSLAMGNTEAFF	TGCGCCAGCAGCTTGGCTATGGGGAACACTGAAGCTTTCTTT